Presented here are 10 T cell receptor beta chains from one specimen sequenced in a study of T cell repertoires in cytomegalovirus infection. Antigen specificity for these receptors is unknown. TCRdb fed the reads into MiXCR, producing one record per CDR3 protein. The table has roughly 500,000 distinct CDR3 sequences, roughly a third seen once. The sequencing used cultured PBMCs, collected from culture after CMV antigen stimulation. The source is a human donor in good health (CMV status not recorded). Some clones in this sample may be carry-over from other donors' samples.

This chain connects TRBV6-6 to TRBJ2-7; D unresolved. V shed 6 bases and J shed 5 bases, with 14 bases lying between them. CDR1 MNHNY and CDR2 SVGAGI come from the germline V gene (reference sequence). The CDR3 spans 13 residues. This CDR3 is CASRGPRVHEQYV. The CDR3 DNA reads TGTGCCAGCAGGGGCCCCCGGGTCCACGAGCAGTACGTC.

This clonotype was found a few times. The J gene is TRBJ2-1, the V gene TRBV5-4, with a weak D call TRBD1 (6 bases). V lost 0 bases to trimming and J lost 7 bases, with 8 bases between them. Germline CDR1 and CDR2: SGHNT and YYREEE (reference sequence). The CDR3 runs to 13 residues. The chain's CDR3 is CASSLVGTNEQFF. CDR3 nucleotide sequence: TGTGCCAGCAGCTTGGTGGGGACAAATGAGCAGTTCTTC. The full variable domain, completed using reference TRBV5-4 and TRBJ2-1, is ETGVTQSPTHLIKTRGQQVTLRCSSQSGHNTVSWYQQALGQGPQFIFQYYREEENGRGNFPPRFSGLQFPNYSSELNVNALELDDSALYLCASSLVGTNEQFFGPGTRLTVL.

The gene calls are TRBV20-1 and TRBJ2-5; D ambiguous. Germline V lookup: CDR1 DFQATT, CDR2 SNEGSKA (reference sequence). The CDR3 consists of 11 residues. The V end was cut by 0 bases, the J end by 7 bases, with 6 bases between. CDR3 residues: CSARDHPTQYF. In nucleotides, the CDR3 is TGCAGTGCTAGAGATCACCCGACCCAGTACTTC.

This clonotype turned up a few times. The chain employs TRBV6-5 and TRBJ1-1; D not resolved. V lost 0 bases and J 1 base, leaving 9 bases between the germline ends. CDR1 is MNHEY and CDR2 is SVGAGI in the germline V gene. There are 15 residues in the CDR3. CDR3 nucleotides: TGTGCCAGCAGTTACTCCTCTCCCGGGAACACTGAAGCTTTCTTT. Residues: CASSYSSPGNTEAFF.

This CDR3 is CASRSGTSGRAWETQYF. The CDR3 DNA sequence: TGTGCCAGCAGATCCGGGACTAGCGGGAGGGCCTGGGAGACCCAGTACTTC. The chain uses TRBV7-8 and TRBJ2-5, with 16 bases that match TRBD2. Germline trimming cut 6 bases from V and 5 bases from J; bases unmatched to any gene: 9. Germline lookup yields CDR1 SGHVS and CDR2 FQNEAQ. This CDR3 comprises 17 residues. The entire variable domain, with the rest obtained from reference TRBV7-8 and TRBJ2-5, is as follows: GAGVSQSPRYKVAKRGQDVALRCDPISGHVSLFWYQQALGQGPEFLTYFQNEAQLDKSGLPSDRFFAERPEGSVSTLKIQRTQQEDSAVYLCASRSGTSGRAWETQYFGPGTRLLVL.

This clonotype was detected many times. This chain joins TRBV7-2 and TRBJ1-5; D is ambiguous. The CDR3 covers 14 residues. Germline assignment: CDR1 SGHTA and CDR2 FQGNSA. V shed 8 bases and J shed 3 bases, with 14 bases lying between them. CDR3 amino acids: CASARSGNNQPQHF. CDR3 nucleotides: TGTGCCAGCGCCCGGTCCGGGAACAATCAGCCCCAGCATTTT. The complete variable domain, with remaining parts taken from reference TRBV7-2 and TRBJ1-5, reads GAGVSQSPSNKVTEKGKDVELRCDPISGHTALYWYRQSLGQGLEFLIYFQGNSAPDKSGLPSDRFSAERTGGSVSTLTIQRTQQEDSAVYLCASARSGNNQPQHFGDGTRLSIL.

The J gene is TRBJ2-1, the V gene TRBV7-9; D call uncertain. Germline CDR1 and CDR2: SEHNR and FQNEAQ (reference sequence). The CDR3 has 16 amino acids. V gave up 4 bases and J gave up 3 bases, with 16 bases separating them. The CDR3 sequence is CASSSRAESNYNEQFF. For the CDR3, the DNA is TGTGCCAGCAGCTCACGAGCTGAGAGTAACTACAATGAGCAGTTCTTC. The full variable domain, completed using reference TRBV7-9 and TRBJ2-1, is DTGVSQNPRHKITKRGQNVTFRCDPISEHNRLYWYRQTLGQGPEFLTYFQNEAQLEKSRLLSDRFSAERPKGSFSTLEIQRTEQGDSAMYLCASSSRAESNYNEQFFGPGTRLTVL.

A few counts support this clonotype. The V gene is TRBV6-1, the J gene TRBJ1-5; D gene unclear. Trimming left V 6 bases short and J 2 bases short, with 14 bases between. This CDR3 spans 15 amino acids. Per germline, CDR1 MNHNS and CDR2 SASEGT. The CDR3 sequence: CASRLVGSGNQPQHF. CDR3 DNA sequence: TGTGCCAGCAGACTAGTCGGTTCGGGCAATCAGCCCCAGCATTTT.

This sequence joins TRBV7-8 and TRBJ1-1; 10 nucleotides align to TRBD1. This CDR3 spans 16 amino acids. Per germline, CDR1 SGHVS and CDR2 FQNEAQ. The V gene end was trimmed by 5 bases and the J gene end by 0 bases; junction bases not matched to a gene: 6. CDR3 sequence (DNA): TGTGCCAGCAGCCCGAAGGGACAGGGGTTGAACACTGAAGCTTTCTTT. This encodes CASSPKGQGLNTEAFF.

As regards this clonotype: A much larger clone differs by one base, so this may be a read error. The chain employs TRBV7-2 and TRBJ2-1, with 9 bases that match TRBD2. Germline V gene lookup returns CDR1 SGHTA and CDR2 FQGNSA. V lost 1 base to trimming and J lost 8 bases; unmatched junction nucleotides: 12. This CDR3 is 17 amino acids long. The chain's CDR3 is CASSLVPLAGGSYEQFF. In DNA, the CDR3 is TGTGCCAGCAGCTTAGTTCCCCTGGCGGGAGGGTCGTATGAGCAGTTCTTC.